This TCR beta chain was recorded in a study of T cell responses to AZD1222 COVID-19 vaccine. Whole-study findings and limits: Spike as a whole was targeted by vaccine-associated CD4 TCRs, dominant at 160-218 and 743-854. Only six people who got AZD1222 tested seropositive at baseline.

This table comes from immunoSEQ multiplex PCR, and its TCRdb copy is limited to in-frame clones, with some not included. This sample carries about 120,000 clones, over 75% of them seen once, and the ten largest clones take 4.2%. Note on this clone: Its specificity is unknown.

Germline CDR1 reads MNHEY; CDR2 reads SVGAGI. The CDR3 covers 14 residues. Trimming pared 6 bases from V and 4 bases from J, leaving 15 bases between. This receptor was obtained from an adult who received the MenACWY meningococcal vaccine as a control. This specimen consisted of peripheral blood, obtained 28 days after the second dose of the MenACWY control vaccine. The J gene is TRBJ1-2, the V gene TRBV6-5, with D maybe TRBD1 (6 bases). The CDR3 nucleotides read TGTGCCAGCAGCCGAAAACAGGGAGGCTATGGCTACACCTTC. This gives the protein CASSRKQGGYGYTF.